This paragraph covers one T cell receptor (beta chain) sequence. Its antigen remains unidentified. No much larger clone exists at a distance of one base, and base qualities are not known. Enrolling through a virtual design, the prospective study's participants ranged in age from roughly 18 to 89 years and lived across 24 United States geographic areas. To assign participants to cohorts, the prospective study relied on clinical history that participants themselves reported in a screening survey and a study questionnaire. Recovered participants in ImmuneRACE Cohort 3 were defined as having two consecutive negative NP/OP PCR tests, clearance from a healthcare professional, or resolution of symptoms. In the prospective study, whole blood, serum and a nasopharyngeal or oropharyngeal swab were collected from each participant by mobile phlebotomists. Additional blood draws and questionnaires over an approximately two-month period could optionally be provided by prospective study participants. Blood samples from the prospective study were shipped frozen or at room temperature prior to DNA extraction.

TCRbeta CDR3 regions were amplified from genomic DNA by means of the immunoSEQ Assay, a bias-controlled multiplex PCR. Turning to the authors' computational methods: The number of nucleated cells in each sample was estimated by amplification of reference gene primers within the assay. To quantify the absolute abundance of each unique TCRbeta CDR3 rearrangement, sequence reads were collapsed and filtered. For each sample, productive Simpson clonality was calculated as the square root of Simpson's diversity index over productive rearrangements. TCRdb took over this immuneACCESS table, retaining in-frame rearrangements with V and J assigned. Such tables are incomplete; in checked studies, under half of the missing clones stem from an unresolved V gene, and the remainder is unexplained. The V and J calls and clone size are taken from that table; D and trimming were inferred from the DNA. This sample gives some 420,000 clones in total; roughly nine tenths of them show up just once. Roughly 1.1% of the sample belongs to the ten largest clones.

Ends trimmed: V by 0 bases, J by 2 bases; bases unmatched to a gene: 4. The CDR3 spans 17 residues, from the cysteine through the phenylalanine. Only the CDR3 part of the read is kept: 51 bases, read in frame from the first base. The sample originates from a study of blood T cell repertoires in COVID-19 (TCRdb year 2020). About the study as a whole: Samples from collaborators originated in the United States, Italy and Spain and spanned both the acute and convalescent phases of COVID-19. The material from the prospective study consisted of cDNA or gDNA derived from T cells, B-cell-depleted T cells, or PBMCs. Deeply sampled blood TCRbeta repertoires from subjects exposed to, actively infected with, or recovered from COVID-19 were included in the dataset. The repertoires were released in a freely available public database meant as a resource for research on the immune response to SARS-CoV-2. Samples came from the ongoing ImmuneRACE study (first 160 participants) plus 1,254 subjects from 6 global collaborators. A de-identified subject ID, COVID-19 status, age in years and sex were almost always included in the sample metadata. Where available, HLA class I and class II types were taken from metadata supplied by the sample provider and were not determined by assay-based typing.

Results the study describes overall, beyond this receptor: The amount of clinical and demographic metadata varied by source and participant and was provided uncurated.

The rearrangement combines TRBV23-1 with TRBJ2-4, with 10 central nucleotides matching TRBD2. Being an ORF, TRBV23-1 has a function that is uncertain. The TCR originated in a man younger than 45 who had recovered from COVID-19. The specimen was PBMCs or T cells enriched from blood (not recorded which). The CDR3 here reads CASSQSGLALTKNIQYF. The DNA sequence reads TGCGCCAGCAGTCAATCGGGACTAGCGCTGACCAAAAACATTCAGTACTTC.